Below, one T cell receptor (beta chain) is given with its context. This sample is part of a study of radiation and T cells in renal cell carcinoma. Time point reported: blood 4 weeks post-SBRT, at nephrectomy. The treatment is: 15 Gy SBRT to primary tumor, nephrectomy 4 weeks later. This CDR3 region has 14 residues. Germline-derived CDR1 and CDR2 are MDHEN and SYDVKM. Trimming took off 4 bases at V and 2 bases at J, with 12 bases between the two ends. Sequencing was performed with immunoSEQ multiplex PCR; in TCRdb, only in-frame clones are kept and a portion is missing. The sample includes approximately 83,000 clones, approximately 80% of them seen just once.

The chain carries TRBV28 and TRBJ2-7; D remains ambiguous. Sequencing used blood, obtained from a patient whose treatment included radiotherapy and nephrectomy. This sequence was found in a man aged 50-59 years with renal cell carcinoma. Here the CDR3 DNA reads TGTGCCAGCAGTTCCCTCTCCTCCACCTACGAGCAGTACTTC. Translation: CASSSLSSTYEQYF.